This T cell receptor beta chain was obtained from a study of blood T cell repertoires in COVID-19. This clone was observed at least ten times. J gave up 4 bases and V 3 bases, and 1 base lay outside the gene matches. The CDR3 sequence is 14 residues long. Germline V gene sequence: CDR1 SGDLS, CDR2 YYNGEE. Sequenced by immunoSEQ multiplex PCR; TCRdb stores in-frame clones only, minus some. The sample records more than 90,000 clones, 75% to 90% being singletons. The chain has TRBV9 and TRBJ2-3; 11 bases align to TRBD1. Material: peripheral blood. The sequence was collected from a man in his 70s with acute or convalescent COVID-19. CDR3 in amino acids: CASSAGQGADTQYF. CDR3 bases: TGTGCCAGCAGCGCGGGACAGGGGGCAGATACGCAGTATTTT.